This TCR beta chain is from a study of shared clonotypes between healthy human individuals. Study-level background: Each donor's CD4 naive and CD4 memory cells filled three plates apiece, CD8 naive two, and CD8 memory one.

CDR1 SGHNT and CDR2 YYREEE come from the germline V gene (reference sequence). The CDR3 length is 14 residues. Trimming left V 1 base short and J 7 bases short, with 11 bases between. Assay execution took place at the deep level. Genomic DNA belonging to each subset was distributed in equal measure over several immunoSEQ plates. Assay used: immunoSEQ multiplex PCR; TCRdb lists only in-frame clones, some missing. The sample carries about 380,000 clones, roughly 96% recorded once. Sequences were obtained from memory CD8+ T cells sorted from blood. The subset here: CD45RO+ cells pooled with CCR7-negative TemRA cells. The TCR comes from a man aged 25 to 45 in good health. The V and J genes are TRBV5-4 and TRBJ2-2; TRBD2 might be the D (6 bases). This chain's CDR3 is CASSLRGNDGELFF. The CDR3 region has the DNA TGTGCCAGCAGCTTGCGGGGGAATGACGGGGAGCTGTTTTTT.